This T cell receptor beta chain derives from a study of shared clonotypes between healthy human individuals. V lost 4 bases and J lost 1; bases outside the gene matches: 13. The germline CDR1 and CDR2 sequences are LNHDA and SQIVND (reference sequence). There are 17 residues in the CDR3. Recent vaccinations or acute infections were absent in the healthy HIV-negative adult donors. CD4+ cells were split into CD45RA+ naive and CD45RA-negative memory subsets. Sequenced by immunoSEQ multiplex PCR; TCRdb stores in-frame clones only, minus some. The data hold about 700,000 clones, with 74% observed a single time.

This clonotype originated in a young woman in good health. V usage is TRBV19 and J usage is TRBJ2-7; 7 bases are shared with TRBD1. Material: memory CD4+ T cells sorted from blood. This sample's subset: CD45RA-negative fraction. CDR3 residues: CASSKAGTAVRSYEQYF. The CDR3 nucleotides are TGTGCCAGTAGTAAAGCCGGGACAGCCGTGAGGTCCTACGAGCAGTACTTC. Filled out from reference TRBV19 and TRBJ2-7, the complete variable domain reads DGGITQSPKYLFRKEGQNVTLSCEQNLNHDAMYWYRQDPGQGLRLIYYSQIVNDFQKGDIAEGYSVSREKKESFPLTVTSAQKNPTAFYLCASSKAGTAVRSYEQYFGPGTRLTVT.